What follows are 5 T cell receptor beta chains derived from one specimen sequenced in a study of regulatory T cells in long-lasting Graves disease. Time point here: newly diagnosed GD, antithyroid drugs for less than 3 months. With RNA extracted from PBMCs as input, the TCR library was made. Both iRepertoire HTBI primers and Arm-PCR of CDR3 regions were used to build the TCR beta libraries. One entry per CDR3 protein results from TCRdb running MiXCR on the multiplex PCR reads. The sample lists fewer than 350,000 distinct CDR3 sequences, 15% to 20% occurring once. The sample here was peripheral blood mononuclear cells (PBMCs), taken at new diagnosis, from a patient treated with antithyroid drugs. These TCRs come from a female donor with Graves disease.

This clonotype was counted many times. This sequence joins TRBV5-1 and TRBJ2-7; D perhaps matches TRBD2 (6 bases). V lost 0 bases to trimming and J lost 3 bases, with 13 bases between them. CDR3 length: 15 amino acids. Per germline, CDR1 SGHRS and CDR2 YFSETQ. The CDR3 protein is CASSLDGSGFYEQYF. CDR3 coding DNA: TGCGCCAGCAGCTTGGATGGTAGCGGATTCTACGAGCAGTACTTC.

This clonotype was counted a few times. V is TRBV7-9 and J is TRBJ1-2; D call uncertain. The CDR3 is 11 residues long. Per germline, CDR1 SEHNR and CDR2 FQNEAQ (reference sequence). Trimming removed 4 bases at V and 7 bases at J, with 7 bases between. This CDR3 reads CASSYTGGYTF. In DNA, the CDR3 is TGTGCCAGCAGCTATACGGGTGGCTACACCTTC.

Notes on this clonotype: This may stem from a read error, because a much larger clone lies one nucleotide away. J is TRBJ2-7 and V is TRBV12-3 or TRBV12-4, with TRBD2 matching over 7 bases. The CDR3 is made up of 13 amino acids. V trimming: 7 bases; J trimming: 7 bases; junction bases outside the gene matches: 10. The CDR3 region is CASTLGGFNEQYF. The DNA of the CDR3 is TGTGCCAGCACCTTGGGAGGGTTCAATGAGCAGTACTTC.

This clonotype was recorded at least ten times. The chain recombines TRBV12-3 or TRBV12-4 with TRBJ2-3, with D possibly being TRBD2 (7 bases). With 2 bases removed from V and 0 bases from J, the gap between germline ends came to 9 bases. CDR3 length: 15 residues. CDR3 protein: CASSLKGGSTDTQYF. The CDR3 DNA follows: TGTGCCAGCAGTTTAAAGGGGGGGAGCACAGATACGCAGTATTTT.

This clonotype was seen a few times. The chain employs TRBV6-5 and TRBJ2-3, with D unclear. V was cut by 3 bases and J by 2 bases, with 15 bases left in between. Germline V gives CDR1 MNHEY, CDR2 SVGAGI. The CDR3 totals 16 residues. This chain's CDR3 is CASSYTRNTVTDTQYF. The DNA of the CDR3 is TGTGCCAGCAGTTATACCAGGAATACAGTCACAGATACGCAGTATTTT.